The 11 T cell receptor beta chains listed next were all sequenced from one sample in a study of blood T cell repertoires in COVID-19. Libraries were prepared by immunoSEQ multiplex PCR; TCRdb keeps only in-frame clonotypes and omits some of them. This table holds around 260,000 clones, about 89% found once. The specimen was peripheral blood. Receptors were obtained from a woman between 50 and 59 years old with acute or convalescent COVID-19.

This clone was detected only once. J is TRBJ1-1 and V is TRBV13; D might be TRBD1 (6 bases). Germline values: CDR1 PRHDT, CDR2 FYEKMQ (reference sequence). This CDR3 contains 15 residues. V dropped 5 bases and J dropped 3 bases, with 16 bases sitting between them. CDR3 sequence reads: CASSQIRGAYTEAFF. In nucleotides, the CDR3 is TGTGCCAGCAGCCAAATCCGGGGGGCATACACTGAAGCTTTCTTT. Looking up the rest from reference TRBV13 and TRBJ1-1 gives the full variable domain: AAGVIQSPRHLIKEKRETATLKCYPIPRHDTVYWYQQGPGQDPQFLISFYEKMQSDKGSIPDRFSAQQFSDYHSELNMSSLELGDSALYFCASSQIRGAYTEAFFGQGTRLTVV.

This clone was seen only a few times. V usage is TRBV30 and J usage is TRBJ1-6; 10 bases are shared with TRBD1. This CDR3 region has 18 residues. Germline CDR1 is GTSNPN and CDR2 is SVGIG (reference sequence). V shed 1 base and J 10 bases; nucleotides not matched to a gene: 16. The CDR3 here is CAWSAETGGSLWRSPLHF. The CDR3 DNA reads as TGTGCCTGGAGTGCTGAGACAGGGGGCAGTCTCTGGAGATCACCCCTCCACTTT.

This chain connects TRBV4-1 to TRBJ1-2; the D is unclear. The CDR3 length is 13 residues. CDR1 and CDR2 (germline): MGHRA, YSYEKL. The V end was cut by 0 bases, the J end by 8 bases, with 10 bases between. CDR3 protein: CASSQEAGSGYTF. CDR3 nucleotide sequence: TGCGCCAGCAGCCAAGAGGCGGGGAGCGGCTACACCTTC.

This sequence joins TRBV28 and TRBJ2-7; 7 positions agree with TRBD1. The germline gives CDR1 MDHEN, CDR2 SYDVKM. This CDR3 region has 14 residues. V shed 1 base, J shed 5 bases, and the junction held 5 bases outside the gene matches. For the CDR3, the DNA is TGTGCCAGCAGTTTATACAGGGGCAGGAACGAGCAGTACTTC. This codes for CASSLYRGRNEQYF. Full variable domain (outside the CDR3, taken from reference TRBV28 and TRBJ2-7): DVKVTQSSRYLVKRTGEKVFLECVQDMDHENMFWYRQDPGLGLRLIYFSYDVKMKEKGDIPEGYSVSREKKERFSLILESASTNQTSMYLCASSLYRGRNEQYFGPGTRLTVT.

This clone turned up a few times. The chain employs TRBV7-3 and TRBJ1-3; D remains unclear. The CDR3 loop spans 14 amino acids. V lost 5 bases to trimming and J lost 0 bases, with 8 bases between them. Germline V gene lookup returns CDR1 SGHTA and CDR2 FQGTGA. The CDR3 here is CASSPIPSGNTIYF. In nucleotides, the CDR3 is TGTGCCAGCAGCCCTATTCCCTCTGGAAACACCATATATTTT.

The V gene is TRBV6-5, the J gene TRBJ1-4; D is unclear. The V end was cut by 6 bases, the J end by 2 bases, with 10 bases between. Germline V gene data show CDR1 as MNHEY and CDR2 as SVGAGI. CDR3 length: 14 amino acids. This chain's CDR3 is CASRPTSTNEKLFF. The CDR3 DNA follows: TGTGCCAGCAGACCGACTAGTACTAATGAAAAACTGTTTTTT.

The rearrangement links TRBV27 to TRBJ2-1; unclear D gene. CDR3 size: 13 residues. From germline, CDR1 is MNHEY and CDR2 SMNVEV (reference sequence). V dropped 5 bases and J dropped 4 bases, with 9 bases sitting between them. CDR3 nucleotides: TGTGCCAGCAGTGCGACACCGTACAATGAGCAGTTCTTC. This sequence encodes CASSATPYNEQFF.

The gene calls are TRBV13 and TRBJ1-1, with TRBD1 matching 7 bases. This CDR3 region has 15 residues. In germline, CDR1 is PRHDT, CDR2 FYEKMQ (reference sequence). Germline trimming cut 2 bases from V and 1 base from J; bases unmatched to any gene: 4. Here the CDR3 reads CASSLKQGGNTEAFF. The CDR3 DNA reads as TGTGCCAGCAGCTTAAAGCAGGGGGGGAACACTGAAGCTTTCTTT.

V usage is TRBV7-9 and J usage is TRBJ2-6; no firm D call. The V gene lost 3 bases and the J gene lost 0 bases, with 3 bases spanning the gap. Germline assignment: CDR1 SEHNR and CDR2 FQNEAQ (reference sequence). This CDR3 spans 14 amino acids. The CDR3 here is CASSLASGANVLTF. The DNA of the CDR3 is TGTGCCAGCAGCTTGGCCTCTGGGGCCAACGTCCTGACTTTC.

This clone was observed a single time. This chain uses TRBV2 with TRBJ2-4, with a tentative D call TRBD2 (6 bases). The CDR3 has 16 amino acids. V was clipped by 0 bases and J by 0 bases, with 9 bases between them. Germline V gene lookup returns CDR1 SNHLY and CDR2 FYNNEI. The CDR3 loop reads CASSEAGGLAKNIQYF. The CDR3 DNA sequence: TGTGCCAGCAGTGAAGCCGGAGGGCTAGCCAAAAACATTCAGTACTTC.

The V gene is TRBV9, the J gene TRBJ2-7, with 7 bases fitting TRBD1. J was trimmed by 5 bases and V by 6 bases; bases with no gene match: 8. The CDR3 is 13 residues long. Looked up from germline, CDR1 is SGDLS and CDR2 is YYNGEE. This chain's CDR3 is CASKGAVGDEQYF. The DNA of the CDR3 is TGTGCCAGCAAGGGGGCGGTGGGGGACGAGCAGTACTTC.